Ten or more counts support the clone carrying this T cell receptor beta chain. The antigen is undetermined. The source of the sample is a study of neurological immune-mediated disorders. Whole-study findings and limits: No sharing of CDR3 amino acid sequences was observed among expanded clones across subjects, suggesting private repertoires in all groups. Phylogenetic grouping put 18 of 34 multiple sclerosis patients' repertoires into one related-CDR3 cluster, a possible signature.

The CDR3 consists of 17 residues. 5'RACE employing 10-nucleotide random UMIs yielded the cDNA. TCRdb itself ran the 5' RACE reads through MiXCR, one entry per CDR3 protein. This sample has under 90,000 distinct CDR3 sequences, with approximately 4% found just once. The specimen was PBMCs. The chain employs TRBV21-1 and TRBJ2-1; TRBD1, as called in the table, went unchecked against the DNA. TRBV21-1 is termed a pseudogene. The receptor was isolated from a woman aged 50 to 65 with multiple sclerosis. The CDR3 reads CASSRVTGDRGTGEQFF. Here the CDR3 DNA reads TGTGCCAGCAGCAGAGTTACAGGAGACAGGGGTACGGGTGAGCAGTTCTTC.